This TCR beta chain was captured in a study of blood T cell repertoires in COVID-19. The V gene's germline CDR1 is MDHEN and CDR2 SYDVKM. The junction had 4 bases not matched to a gene; V was cut back by 3 bases and J by 2 bases. This CDR3 contains 15 residues. Profiling relied on immunoSEQ multiplex PCR, and the TCRdb table lists in-frame clones only, not all of them. Altogether about 150,000 clones are present, roughly 87% being singletons, with the ten largest covering 7%. The sequencing sample was made of PBMCs or T cells enriched from blood (not recorded which). The chain recombines TRBV28 with TRBJ2-5, with TRBD1 matching over 9 bases. The receptor was derived from a woman between 50 and 59 years old who had recovered from COVID-19. CDR3 in amino acids: CASSFGDRGQETQYF. The DNA of the CDR3 is TGTGCCAGCAGTTTTGGAGACAGGGGGCAAGAGACCCAGTACTTC.